Presented here are 31 T cell receptor beta chains from one specimen sequenced in a study of CD8+CD57+ T cells in acquired aplastic anemia. TCR beta VDJ and CDR3 profiling used genomic DNA as template. TCRdb independently ran MiXCR on the reads; one entry per CDR3 protein. The sample shows around 79,000 distinct CDR3 sequences, about 70% of them seen only once. Patients chosen for sequencing had shown CD8+CD57+ cell expansion by flow cytometry. Sequenced sample: sorted CD4+, CD8+, or CD8+CD57+ T cells (not recorded which) from PBMCs. These receptors were collected from a human donor with aplastic anemia.

With respect to this clonotype: A junction end diverges from the germline sequence, so it may reflect a read error. The gene calls are TRBV20-1 and TRBJ2-1, with TRBD2 matching 10 bases. Germline loops: CDR1 DFQATT, CDR2 SNEGSKA (reference sequence). The CDR3 has 14 residues. The CDR3 nucleotides are TGCGGTGCTAGAGGACTAGCGGCCAACAATGAGCAGTTCTTC. This encodes CGARGLAANNEQFF.

The chain combines TRBV2 with TRBJ2-5, with D unresolved. V dropped 0 bases and J dropped 3 bases, with 11 bases sitting between them. There are 15 residues in the CDR3. Per germline, CDR1 SNHLY and CDR2 FYNNEI. The CDR3 sequence: CASSEALLHKETQYF. CDR3 DNA sequence: TGTGCCAGCAGTGAAGCCTTGCTACATAAAGAGACCCAGTACTTC.

The V and J genes are TRBV29-1 and TRBJ2-5, with a tentative D call TRBD2 (7 bases). The V end lost 4 bases, the J end lost 5 bases, and 14 bases lay between the germline ends. The CDR3 totals 13 residues. Germline V CDR1 and CDR2: SQVTM, ANQGSEA. The DNA for the CDR3 is TGCAGCGTTGGGGGGAGGGGGTTGGAGACCCAGTACTTC. This gives the protein CSVGGRGLETQYF.

The rearrangement joins TRBV25-1 to TRBJ1-2; 7 nucleotides match TRBD1. Germline CDR1 reads MGHDK; CDR2 reads SYGVNS. Trimming at V came to 8 bases and at J to 7 bases, leaving 16 bases not matched to a gene. CDR3 size: 15 residues. The CDR3 sequence: CASVSRTGDTGGYTF. For the CDR3, the DNA is TGTGCCAGCGTATCTAGAACAGGGGACACAGGTGGCTACACCTTC.

This clonotype has only a few counts. This chain joins TRBV7-2 and TRBJ2-7, with 7 nucleotides matching TRBD1. Looked up from germline, CDR1 is SGHTA and CDR2 is FQGNSA. Trimming removed 5 bases from V and 5 bases from J; junction bases left unmatched: 9. CDR3 length equals 14 residues. CDR3 protein: CASSARYRGDEQYF. CDR3 DNA sequence: TGTGCCAGCAGCGCGCGCTACAGGGGCGACGAGCAGTACTTC.

This clonotype was observed a few times. The J gene is TRBJ2-7, the V gene TRBV20-1; 12 bases are a match to TRBD2. The CDR3 sequence is 15 residues long. Germline CDR1 is DFQATT and CDR2 is SNEGSKA (reference sequence). V lost 0 bases, J lost 2 bases, and 2 bases stayed unmatched. This CDR3 reads CSARDRTSGAYEQYF. As DNA, the CDR3 is TGCAGTGCTAGAGATAGGACTAGCGGGGCCTACGAGCAGTACTTC.

This clonotype was counted ten times or more. This chain links TRBV27 with TRBJ2-1; possibly TRBD2 for D (6 bases). Deletions cut 5 bases from V and 6 bases from J, with 17 bases between. The CDR3 has 15 residues. From germline, CDR1 is MNHEY and CDR2 SMNVEV (reference sequence). The CDR3 nucleotides read TGTGCCAGCAGTCCCTTTTCGGGAGCTCCCAATGAGCAGTTCTTC. It specifies CASSPFSGAPNEQFF.

The chain links TRBV11-2 to TRBJ2-7; 7 positions match TRBD1. The V gene's germline CDR1 is SGHAT and CDR2 FQNNGV. V lost 4 bases and J lost 2; bases outside the gene matches: 11. The CDR3 sequence is 16 residues long. The CDR3 loop is CASSSLGGVPPYEQYF. The CDR3 bases are TGTGCCAGCAGCTCATTAGGGGGCGTCCCCCCCTACGAGCAGTACTTC.

The chain uses TRBV10-3 and TRBJ1-5; the D is unclear. Looked up from germline, CDR1 is ENHRY and CDR2 is SYGVKD. V was trimmed by 2 bases and J by 6 bases, leaving 14 bases between them. The CDR3 sequence is 15 residues long. CDR3 loop: CAISEGSIRSQPQHF. In DNA, the CDR3 is TGTGCCATCAGTGAGGGTAGCATAAGGAGTCAGCCCCAGCATTTT.

The rearrangement uses TRBV7-3 and TRBJ2-7, with D perhaps TRBD2 (7 bases). Per germline, CDR1 SGHTA and CDR2 FQGTGA. The CDR3 is 14 residues long. V was pared by 1 base and J by 5 bases, with 12 bases between. The CDR3 region is CASSLNGGPDEQYF. The CDR3, as DNA: TGTGCCAGCAGCTTAAACGGGGGGCCGGACGAGCAGTACTTC.

The chain uses TRBV2 and TRBJ2-7; no clear D. From germline, CDR1 is SNHLY and CDR2 FYNNEI. Trimming took 6 bases from V and 5 from J, leaving 2 bases between them. The CDR3 has 9 residues. Written as DNA, the CDR3 is TGTGCCAGCAGCAACGAGCAGTACTTC. Translating it yields CASSNEQYF. The complete variable domain, with remaining parts taken from reference TRBV2 and TRBJ2-7, reads EPEVTQTPSHQVTQMGQEVILRCVPISNHLYFYWYRQILGQKVEFLVSFYNNEISEKSEIFDDQFSVERPDGSNFTLKIRSTKLEDSAMYFCASSNEQYFGPGTRLTVT.

This chain links TRBV5-4 with TRBJ2-7; 8 positions agree with TRBD1. Unmatched junction bases numbered 4, after V lost 5 bases and J lost 0 bases. The CDR3 has 14 amino acids. CDR1 is SGHNT and CDR2 is YYREEE in the germline V gene (reference sequence). The CDR3 nucleotides read TGTGCCAGCAGTCCCGGACAGGGCTCCTACGAGCAGTACTTC. Translation gives CASSPGQGSYEQYF.

This rearrangement joins TRBV7-9 to TRBJ1-2; unclear D gene. The V end lost 4 bases, the J end lost 4 bases, and 7 bases lay between the germline ends. Per germline, CDR1 SEHNR and CDR2 FQNEAQ (reference sequence). This CDR3 has 12 amino acids. Here the CDR3 DNA reads TGTGCCAGCAGCTCGGACGGCTATGGCTACACCTTC. It is translated as CASSSDGYGYTF.

J is TRBJ1-1 and V is TRBV2; D might be TRBD1 (5 bases). Trimming shortened V by 6 bases and J by 5 bases, and 16 bases separated the two germline ends. CDR3 length: 14 residues. CDR1 and CDR2 (germline): SNHLY, FYNNEI. The CDR3 loop reads CASRWDSPGTEAFF. The CDR3 DNA is TGTGCCAGCAGGTGGGACTCGCCCGGAACTGAAGCTTTCTTT.

The chain carries TRBV2 and TRBJ2-1, with a possible D match to TRBD1 (6 bases). The length of the CDR3 is 14 residues. From germline, CDR1 is SNHLY and CDR2 FYNNEI. The ends were cut back, 8 bases at V and 7 bases at J, with 18 bases in the middle. The CDR3 DNA reads as TGTGCCAGCTGCGTATCGGACAGTTGGAATGAGCAGTTCTTC. Its translation: CASCVSDSWNEQFF.

The rearrangement joins TRBV11-2 to TRBJ2-3; D possibly corresponds to TRBD2 (6 bases). Germline-derived CDR1 and CDR2 are SGHAT and FQNNGV. V was shortened by 1 base and J by 6 bases, with 17 bases between the two germline ends. The CDR3 runs to 16 residues. The CDR3 region is CASSLGIGASADTQYF. The CDR3 bases are TGTGCCAGCAGCTTAGGGATTGGGGCTAGCGCGGATACGCAGTATTTT.

In this sample, this clonotype turned up once. V gene TRBV2 combines with J gene TRBJ1-1; D gene unclear. V lost 0 bases and J lost 8, with 13 bases in between. The CDR3 extends over 14 amino acids. Germline CDR1 reads SNHLY; CDR2 reads FYNNEI. The CDR3 loop reads CASSEAGLSIEAFF. In nucleotides, the CDR3 is TGTGCCAGCAGTGAAGCAGGTTTGTCAATCGAAGCTTTCTTT.

This clonotype was counted between two and nine times. V is TRBV10-3 and J is TRBJ2-7; 11 nucleotides match TRBD1. This CDR3 comprises 14 residues. V shed 10 bases and J 1 base; nucleotides not matched to a gene: 6. Germline values: CDR1 ENHRY, CDR2 SYGVKD. Written as DNA, the CDR3 is TGTGCCACCGTGGGACAGGGGGAATCCTACGAGCAGTACTTC. Its translation is CATVGQGESYEQYF.

The chain joins TRBV25-1 to TRBJ1-5; D is perhaps TRBD1 (6 bases). V lost 11 bases and J 0 bases, leaving 26 bases between the germline ends. Germline loops: CDR1 MGHDK, CDR2 SYGVNS. The CDR3 has 18 amino acids. The CDR3 loop is CAVAPGTPPSHSNQPQHF. CDR3 nucleotides: TGTGCCGTTGCTCCCGGGACACCTCCATCCCATAGCAATCAGCCCCAGCATTTT.

J is TRBJ1-4 and V is TRBV7-6; no clear D gene. The CDR3 totals 15 residues. The V gene lost 1 base and the J gene lost 10 bases, with 16 bases spanning the gap. CDR1 and CDR2 from the germline V gene are SGHVS and FNYEAQ. Written as DNA, the CDR3 is TGTGCCAGCAGCTTAGAGAACAGCCACTCGGGAAAACTGTTTTTT. This translates into CASSLENSHSGKLFF.

This clonotype was counted between two and nine times. The chain links TRBV10-3 to TRBJ1-3, with D maybe TRBD1 (6 bases). Germline V gives CDR1 ENHRY, CDR2 SYGVKD. Trimming cost V 3 bases and J 2 bases, with 8 bases left between them. The CDR3 consists of 14 residues. CDR3 residues: CAISDQGTGNTIYF. CDR3 nucleotide sequence: TGTGCCATCAGTGACCAGGGGACTGGAAACACCATATATTTT.

The gene calls are TRBV15 and TRBJ2-7; 9 positions match TRBD2. The CDR3 extends over 15 amino acids. Per the germline V gene, CDR1 is LNHNV and CDR2 is YYDKDF (reference sequence). J was trimmed by 3 bases and V by 4 bases; bases with no gene match: 7. In nucleotides, the CDR3 is TGTGCCACCAGCACCCGTAGCGGGGGAAGCTACGAGCAGTACTTC. Translation: CATSTRSGGSYEQYF.

The sample holds a few counts of this clonotype. The chain links TRBV15 to TRBJ2-2; TRBD2 might be the D (5 bases). Trimming pared 1 base from V and 7 bases from J, leaving 7 bases between. Looked up from germline, CDR1 is LNHNV and CDR2 is YYDKDF (reference sequence). This CDR3 comprises 13 residues. This chain's CDR3 is CATSRVRDGELFF. CDR3 DNA sequence: TGTGCCACCAGCAGAGTTCGGGACGGGGAGCTGTTTTTT.

The V call is TRBV10-3, the J call TRBJ2-3; D unresolved. V dropped 10 bases and J dropped 2 bases, with 13 bases sitting between them. Germline CDR1 and CDR2: ENHRY and SYGVKD. This CDR3 has 13 amino acids. The CDR3 nucleotides read TGTGCCACCGGCCGCGCGAACACAGATACGCAGTATTTT. Its protein is CATGRANTDTQYF.

V usage is TRBV19 and J usage is TRBJ2-2; D call uncertain. The CDR3 is 12 residues long. Deletions cut 10 bases from V and 7 bases from J, with 13 bases between. From germline, CDR1 is LNHDA and CDR2 SQIVND (reference sequence). The CDR3 here is CATSKGFGELFF. The CDR3 DNA follows: TGTGCCACCTCCAAGGGCTTCGGGGAGCTGTTTTTT.

This clonotype was seen once. This sequence may be a read error, since a much larger clone differs from it by one base. This likely comes from a read error, as the CDR3 has no conserved phenylalanine or tryptophan at its end. The rearrangement links TRBV20-1 to TRBJ2-1; a possible D gene is TRBD2 (6 bases). Germline V CDR1 and CDR2: DFQATT, SNEGSKA (reference sequence). V lost 1 base and J lost 0, with 13 bases in between. CDR3 length equals 16 residues. The CDR3 nucleotides are TGCAGTGCTAGAGTAGACGGGACTCACTCCTACAATGAGCAGTTCTCC. Translating it yields CSARVDGTHSYNEQFS.

This clonotype was detected ten times or more. The chain employs TRBV28 and TRBJ1-6; D remains ambiguous. CDR3 length: 11 residues. Deletions cut 6 bases from V and 11 bases from J, with 8 bases between. Germline lookup yields CDR1 MDHEN and CDR2 SYDVKM. Written as DNA, the CDR3 is TGTGCCAGCAGGACCCTGGCACCCCTCCACTTT. Translation gives CASRTLAPLHF.

This clonotype appeared many times. J is TRBJ2-7 and V is TRBV3-1, with TRBD1 as a possible D gene (5 bases). From germline, CDR1 is LGHDT and CDR2 YNNKEL (reference sequence). Between the trimmed V and J ends, which lost 3 bases and 0 bases, there was a span of 9 bases. The CDR3 runs to 14 residues. The CDR3 loop reads CASSQDTSSYEQYF. CDR3 nucleotides: TGTGCCAGCAGCCAGGACACGAGCTCCTACGAGCAGTACTTC.

The V call is TRBV7-9, the J call TRBJ2-3; D is uncertain. This CDR3 has 14 residues. The V end lost 1 base, the J end lost 0 bases, and 5 bases lay between the germline ends. The germline CDR1 and CDR2 sequences are SEHNR and FQNEAQ (reference sequence). This CDR3 is CASSLDSSTDTQYF. The CDR3 DNA reads as TGTGCCAGCAGCTTAGATTCTAGCACAGATACGCAGTATTTT.

This rearrangement joins TRBV10-3 to TRBJ2-1, with 15 bases that match TRBD2. V shed 0 bases and J 7 bases; nucleotides not matched to a gene: 4. The CDR3 sequence is 17 residues long. The germline gives CDR1 ENHRY, CDR2 SYGVKD. The CDR3 reads CAISESRGLAGGNEQFF. Here the CDR3 DNA reads TGTGCCATCAGTGAGTCTCGGGGACTAGCGGGAGGAAATGAGCAGTTCTTC.

This chain links TRBV19 with TRBJ1-2; a weak D match, TRBD1 (6 bases). The CDR3 has 12 residues. With 6 bases removed from V and 1 base from J, the gap between germline ends came to 6 bases. Germline V lookup: CDR1 LNHDA, CDR2 SQIVND (reference sequence). DNA for the CDR3: TGTGCCAGTAGACAGGGTAACTATGGCTACACCTTC. It codes for CASRQGNYGYTF.